The 2 T cell receptor beta chains below were found in one sample sequenced in a study of cytomegalovirus exposure and HLA in healthy donors. The PCR employed 60 Vbeta primers together with 13 Jbeta primers. Profiling relied on immunoSEQ multiplex PCR, and the TCRdb table lists in-frame clones only, not all of them. The sample contains tens of thousands of clones, roughly 78% of which appear only once. Sequencing was carried out using PBMCs. The receptor set was obtained from a man aged 35-49 years in good health and CMV-seronegative.

The chain couples TRBV9 to TRBJ2-5; 9 bases fit TRBD2. Looked up from germline, CDR1 is SGDLS and CDR2 is YYNGEE. The CDR3 loop spans 15 amino acids. After removal of 0 bases from V and 5 bases from J, the junction contained 5 bases not matched to a gene. DNA of the CDR3: TGTGCCAGCAGCGTAGGTGGTGGGACTAGCGAGACCCAGTACTTC. This sequence encodes CASSVGGGTSETQYF.

This chain uses TRBV5-1 with TRBJ1-4, with D perhaps TRBD1 (6 bases). V lost 4 bases to trimming and J lost 2 bases, with 12 bases between them. CDR1 and CDR2 from the germline V gene are SGHRS and YFSETQ. There are 15 residues in the CDR3. CDR3 in amino acids: CASSRGGLTNEKLFF. The CDR3 DNA reads TGCGCCAGCAGCCGGGGGGGGCTCACTAATGAAAAACTGTTTTTT. The whole variable domain, filled in from reference TRBV5-1 and TRBJ1-4, reads KAGVTQTPRYLIKTRGQQVTLSCSPISGHRSVSWYQQTPGQGLQFLFEYFSETQRNKGNFPGRFSGRQFSNSRSEMNVSTLELGDSALYLCASSRGGLTNEKLFFGSGTQLSVL.